Shown below are 22 T cell receptor beta chains from a single sample sequenced in a study of beta chain features in type 1 diabetes. What was sequenced were expressed TCRB transcripts, since all of the isolated RNA had been reverse transcribed. The data were produced by immunoSEQ multiplex PCR, yet TCRdb's version contains in-frame clones alone and is incomplete. The repertoire holds under 950,000 clones, with roughly 17% as singletons. Sequenced sample: naive CD4+ T cells from blood. The receptors shown here come from a woman aged 18-30 years in good health.

The CDR3 DNA is TGTGCCAGCACGGGACTTTCGAACACCGGGGAGCTGTTTTTT. Its translation: CASTGLSNTGELFF. The rearrangement links TRBV2 to TRBJ2-2; D is possibly TRBD2 (6 bases). The germline gives CDR1 SNHLY, CDR2 FYNNEI. CDR3 length equals 14 residues. V dropped 7 bases and J dropped 0 bases, with 9 bases sitting between them. Drawing the rest from reference TRBV2 and TRBJ2-2, the complete variable domain is EPEVTQTPSHQVTQMGQEVILRCVPISNHLYFYWYRQILGQKVEFLVSFYNNEISEKSEIFDDQFSVERPDGSNFTLKIRSTKLEDSAMYFCASTGLSNTGELFFGEGSRLTVL.

The chain carries TRBV5-4 and TRBJ2-2, with TRBD2 identical over 11 bases. This CDR3 comprises 14 residues. Germline values: CDR1 SGHNT, CDR2 YYREEE (reference sequence). Unmatched junction bases numbered 3, after V lost 3 bases and J lost 8 bases. CDR3 bases: TGTGCCAGCAGCTCACTAGCGGGAGAGGGGGAGCTGTTTTTT. It specifies CASSSLAGEGELFF.

The rearrangement links TRBV5-6 to TRBJ2-1; D might be TRBD1 or TRBD2, each matching 5 bases. The V gene lost 4 bases and the J gene lost 9 bases, with 11 bases spanning the gap. The germline CDR1 and CDR2 sequences are SGHDT and YYEEEE. This CDR3 is 12 amino acids long. The CDR3 nucleotides are TGTGCCAGCAGCCTGGGACCCCCTGAGCAGTTCTTC. Translated: CASSLGPPEQFF.

In this sample, this clone turned up a few times. The chain is built from TRBV18 and TRBJ2-7; 7 positions match TRBD1. This CDR3 comprises 14 residues. V trimming: 3 bases; J trimming: 2 bases; junction bases outside the gene matches: 4. CDR1 and CDR2 (germline): KGHSH, LQKENI. The CDR3 DNA reads as TGTGCCAGCTCACCGGGACAGTACGCCTACGAGCAGTACTTC. Residues: CASSPGQYAYEQYF.

This chain joins TRBV2 and TRBJ2-3; no reliable D call. V was trimmed by 0 bases and J by 7 bases, leaving 20 bases between them. The CDR3 sequence is 17 residues long. Germline V gene sequence: CDR1 SNHLY, CDR2 FYNNEI. This chain's CDR3 is CASSEALRAPPHNTQYF. The CDR3 DNA reads as TGTGCCAGCAGTGAAGCGCTTCGAGCCCCCCCGCATAATACGCAGTATTTT.

This clone was picked up a small number of times. The rearrangement joins TRBV5-1 to TRBJ2-7; TRBD2 matches at 11 bases. V gave up 2 bases and J gave up 4 bases; unmatched junction bases: 5. The CDR3 loop spans 15 amino acids. Germline lookup yields CDR1 SGHRS and CDR2 YFSETQ. The CDR3 region has the DNA TGCGCCAGCAGCTTCCTAGCGGGAGGTCAATACGAGCAGTACTTC. Translated: CASSFLAGGQYEQYF.

The chain uses TRBV11-2 and TRBJ2-1, with TRBD2 identical over 8 bases. CDR1 and CDR2 from the germline V gene are SGHAT and FQNNGV. The CDR3 covers 15 residues. Trimming took 2 bases from V and 3 from J; bases not matched to a gene: 3. This chain's CDR3 is CASSLSTSGYNEQFF. The DNA for the CDR3 is TGTGCCAGCAGCTTAAGTACTAGCGGCTACAATGAGCAGTTCTTC.

In its sample, this clone was seen a few times. The V gene is TRBV7-9, the J gene TRBJ2-5; 9 nucleotides line up with TRBD1. CDR3 length equals 13 residues. Germline V CDR1 and CDR2: SEHNR, FQNEAQ (reference sequence). After removal of 4 bases from V and 6 bases from J, the junction contained 3 bases not matched to a gene. In DNA form, the CDR3 reads TGTGCCAGCAGCTGGGGACAGGGACAGACCCAGTACTTC. The encoded protein is CASSWGQGQTQYF.

This clone was seen a handful of times. This chain's CDR3 is CASSPRQFYEQYF. In DNA, the CDR3 is TGTGCCAGCAGTCCCCGACAGTTCTACGAGCAGTACTTC. The chain employs TRBV28 and TRBJ2-7; perhaps TRBD1 as D (5 bases). The germline V gene encodes CDR1 MDHEN and CDR2 SYDVKM. V was clipped by 5 bases and J by 3 bases, with 11 bases between them. This CDR3 has 13 residues. Variable domain in full (rest from reference TRBV28 and TRBJ2-7): DVKVTQSSRYLVKRTGEKVFLECVQDMDHENMFWYRQDPGLGLRLIYFSYDVKMKEKGDIPEGYSVSREKKERFSLILESASTNQTSMYLCASSPRQFYEQYFGPGTRLTVT.

This clone was picked up a small number of times. Other nucleotide sequences from this sample produce the same CDR3. This chain links TRBV5-1 with TRBJ2-3, with no clear D. V lost 0 bases and J lost 0, with 5 bases in between. CDR1 SGHRS and CDR2 YFSETQ come from the germline V gene. The CDR3 loop spans 14 amino acids. The CDR3 nucleotides read TGCGCCAGCAGCTTGGCCCGGAGCACAGATACGCAGTATTTT. Encoded protein: CASSLARSTDTQYF.

A note on this clone: Different DNA sequences within this sample yield the same CDR3. V usage is TRBV4-3 and J usage is TRBJ2-1; D gene ambiguous. The CDR3 is 15 residues long. Germline V gene data show CDR1 as LGHNA and CDR2 as YSLEER. V lost 0 bases and J lost 0, with 6 bases in between. The CDR3: CASSQDPSSYNEQFF. The CDR3 DNA reads as TGCGCCAGCAGCCAAGATCCCAGCTCCTACAATGAGCAGTTCTTC.

This clone was picked up a small number of times. J is TRBJ1-1 and V is TRBV19; tentatively, D is TRBD1 (6 bases). The CDR3 consists of 16 residues. Trimming took 0 bases from V and 1 from J, leaving 12 bases between them. The germline CDR1 and CDR2 sequences are LNHDA and SQIVND (reference sequence). The DNA of the CDR3 is TGTGCCAGTAGTATAGAAAGCTACAGGGAGAACACTGAAGCTTTCTTT. Translating gives CASSIESYRENTEAFF.

V usage is TRBV18 and J usage is TRBJ1-2; no clear D gene. V was shortened by 4 bases and J by 1 base, with 10 bases between the two germline ends. This CDR3 region has 14 residues. Germline V gene sequence: CDR1 KGHSH, CDR2 LQKENI. The CDR3 sequence: CASSLSSDNYGYTF. The CDR3 DNA reads as TGTGCCAGCTCACTGTCATCCGATAACTATGGCTACACCTTC.

This clone was seen more than once but under ten times. The chain has TRBV9 and TRBJ2-1; D is possibly TRBD2 (5 bases). Between the trimmed V and J ends, which lost 2 bases and 5 bases, there was a span of 14 bases. From germline, CDR1 is SGDLS and CDR2 YYNGEE. CDR3 length equals 15 residues. The CDR3 sequence is CASSVGWEPHNEQFF. CDR3 nucleotide sequence: TGTGCCAGCAGCGTCGGGTGGGAGCCCCACAATGAGCAGTTCTTC. Full variable domain (rest looked up from reference TRBV9 and TRBJ2-1): DSGVTQTPKHLITATGQRVTLRCSPRSGDLSVYWYQQSLDQGLQFLIQYYNGEERAKGNILERFSAQQFPDLHSELNLSSLELGDSALYFCASSVGWEPHNEQFFGPGTRLTVL.

This clone has more than one count but fewer than ten. The rearrangement uses TRBV7-6 and TRBJ2-5; TRBD2 aligns across 12 bases. This CDR3 is 15 amino acids long. CDR1 and CDR2 from the germline V gene are SGHVS and FNYEAQ. With 5 bases clipped from V and 4 bases from J, the junction kept 5 bases outside the gene matches. The CDR3, as DNA: TGTGCCAGCAGCCCGCGGACTAGCGGGGTAGAGACCCAGTACTTC. This codes for CASSPRTSGVETQYF.

The chain carries TRBV28 and TRBJ2-2; D ambiguous. Trimming pared 2 bases from V and 6 bases from J, leaving 13 bases between. This CDR3 has 15 residues. Looked up from germline, CDR1 is MDHEN and CDR2 is SYDVKM. The CDR3 DNA reads TGTGCCAGCAGTTTAGCTCAGACCTACGCCGGGGAGCTGTTTTTT. Its protein product is CASSLAQTYAGELFF.

This clone was seen a few times. The chain joins TRBV19 to TRBJ1-2; D perhaps matches TRBD1 (5 bases). Germline loops: CDR1 LNHDA, CDR2 SQIVND (reference sequence). With 9 bases removed from V and 2 bases from J, the gap between germline ends came to 16 bases. There are 14 residues in the CDR3. In DNA, the CDR3 is TGTGCCAGCACTAGACAGTGGGAAAACTATGGCTACACCTTC. Translating gives CASTRQWENYGYTF.

The genes are TRBV7-2 and TRBJ2-1, with TRBD2 matching 8 bases. The V gene's germline CDR1 is SGHTA and CDR2 FQGNSA. This CDR3 has 15 residues. Germline trimming cut 1 base from V and 2 bases from J; bases unmatched to any gene: 1. The CDR3 loop reads CASSLVSGTYNEQFF. The CDR3 DNA reads as TGTGCCAGCAGCTTAGTTAGCGGGACCTACAATGAGCAGTTCTTC.

The sample holds a few counts of this clone. The chain uses TRBV5-8 and TRBJ2-1; D might be TRBD2 (6 bases). The CDR3 spans 16 residues. The germline CDR1 and CDR2 sequences are SGHTS and YDEGEE. V lost 4 bases and J lost 0, with 14 bases in between. CDR3 in DNA: TGTGCCAGCAGCACCAGGGACTCCGTCTCCTACAATGAGCAGTTCTTC. Translation gives CASSTRDSVSYNEQFF.

V usage is TRBV19 and J usage is TRBJ2-2; 9 positions agree with TRBD1. The CDR3 sequence is 17 residues long. The germline V gene encodes CDR1 LNHDA and CDR2 SQIVND (reference sequence). The J segment lost 3 bases and the V segment lost 1 base, leaving 6 bases of the junction unmatched. The CDR3 here is CASSIAPGQGYTGELFF. The DNA of the CDR3 is TGTGCCAGTAGTATAGCCCCGGGACAGGGCTACACCGGGGAGCTGTTTTTT. The whole variable domain, remainder taken from reference TRBV19 and TRBJ2-2, is DGGITQSPKYLFRKEGQNVTLSCEQNLNHDAMYWYRQDPGQGLRLIYYSQIVNDFQKGDIAEGYSVSREKKESFPLTVTSAQKNPTAFYLCASSIAPGQGYTGELFFGEGSRLTVL.

The V call is TRBV5-1, the J call TRBJ2-3; D remains unclear. Trimming pared 8 bases from V and 3 bases from J, leaving 16 bases between. Germline-derived CDR1 and CDR2 are SGHRS and YFSETQ. This CDR3 has 14 residues. CDR3 in amino acids: CASLLGPGTDTQYF. The CDR3 DNA is TGCGCCAGTCTTCTCGGGCCTGGGACAGATACGCAGTATTTT.

Comments on this clone: Additional DNA sequences in this sample encode the identical CDR3. J is TRBJ1-1 and V is TRBV7-2, with a tentative D call TRBD1 (6 bases). Germline assignment: CDR1 SGHTA and CDR2 FQGNSA. The CDR3 contains 13 residues. Trimming removed 5 bases at V and 1 base at J, with 8 bases between. CDR3: CASSRGQNTEAFF. The DNA of the CDR3 is TGTGCCAGCAGCCGGGGACAGAACACTGAAGCTTTCTTT.